This T cell receptor beta chain was profiled in a study of CD8 T cells in Susac syndrome. General study results and limits: The study acknowledged a relatively small number of individuals in its TCR sequencing and HLA analysis.

This clonotype was seen just once. Its antigen is as yet unknown. RNA, at roughly 0.5 to 1 ug, was reverse transcribed with random hexamers. Via MiXCR, TCRdb re-called the immunoSEQ multiplex PCR reads, giving one row per CDR3 protein. The sample lists more than 55,000 distinct CDR3 sequences, around 95% seen once, with about 0.26% in the top ten. The authors carried out high-throughput sequencing of TCR beta. They applied it to CD8+ and CD4+ T cells obtained from blood. Controls matched for age and sex were healthy donors. TEMRA cells were enriched by FACS, while CD8+ and CD4+ T cells were obtained through a negative isolation that was performed magnetically. Germline trimming cut 3 bases from V and 0 bases from J; bases unmatched to any gene: 5. The CDR3 runs 15 residues. In germline, CDR1 is SQVTM, CDR2 ANQGSEA.

The sequencing sample was made of CD8+ T cells from PBMCs. The clonotype originates from a human donor in good health. The V and J genes are TRBV29-1 and TRBJ1-3; 7 bases map to TRBD1. CDR3 nucleotide sequence: TGCAGCGTTGAGGGGACAGTTGACTCTGGAAACACCATATATTTT. This translates into CSVEGTVDSGNTIYF. The complete variable domain, with remaining parts taken from reference TRBV29-1 and TRBJ1-3, reads SAVISQKPSRDICQRGTSLTIQCQVDSQVTMMFWYRQQPGQSLTLIATANQGSEATYESGFVIDKFPISRPNLTFSTLTVSNMSPEDSSIYLCSVEGTVDSGNTIYFGEGSWLTVV.